This TCR beta chain was sequenced for a study of blood T cell repertoires in COVID-19. The table came from immunoSEQ multiplex PCR; TCRdb's copy has only in-frame clones and leaves some out. The table has about 340,000 clones, almost 90% seen once. V lost 7 bases and J 0 bases, leaving 18 bases between the germline ends. Germline V gives CDR1 SGHTA, CDR2 FQGNSA. The length of the CDR3 is 16 residues. This sequence joins TRBV7-2 and TRBJ1-1; D is possibly TRBD1 (5 bases). Sequenced sample: peripheral blood. The sequence was obtained from a woman aged 65 to 85 with COVID-19, enrolled during active disease. This chain's CDR3 is CASTLRRAGLNTEAFF. CDR3 DNA: TGTGCCAGCACCCTTAGGCGGGCGGGGCTGAACACTGAAGCTTTCTTT.